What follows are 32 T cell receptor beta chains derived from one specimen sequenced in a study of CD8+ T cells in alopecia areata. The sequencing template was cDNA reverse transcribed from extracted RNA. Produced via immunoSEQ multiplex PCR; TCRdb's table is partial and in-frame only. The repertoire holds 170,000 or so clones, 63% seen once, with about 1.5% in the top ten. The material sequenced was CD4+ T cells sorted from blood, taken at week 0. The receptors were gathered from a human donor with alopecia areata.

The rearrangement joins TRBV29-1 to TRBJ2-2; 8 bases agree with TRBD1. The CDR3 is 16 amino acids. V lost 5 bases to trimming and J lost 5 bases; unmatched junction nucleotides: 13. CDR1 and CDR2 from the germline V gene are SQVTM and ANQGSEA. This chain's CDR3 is CSVSTGQGEMTGELFF. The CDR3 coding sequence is TGCAGCGTTTCAACAGGACAGGGAGAAATGACCGGGGAGCTGTTTTTT.

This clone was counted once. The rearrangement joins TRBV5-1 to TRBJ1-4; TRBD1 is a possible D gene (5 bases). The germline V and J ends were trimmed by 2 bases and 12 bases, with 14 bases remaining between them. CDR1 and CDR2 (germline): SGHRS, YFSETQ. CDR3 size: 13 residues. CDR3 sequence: CASSFGGGVELFF. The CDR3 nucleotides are TGCGCCAGCAGCTTTGGGGGTGGAGTAGAACTGTTTTTT.

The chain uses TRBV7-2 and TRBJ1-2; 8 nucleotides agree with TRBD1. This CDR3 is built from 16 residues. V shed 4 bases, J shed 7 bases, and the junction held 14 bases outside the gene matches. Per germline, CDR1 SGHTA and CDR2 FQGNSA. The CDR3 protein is CASSSQTGRGQSGYTF. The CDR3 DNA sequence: TGTGCCAGCAGCTCCCAAACCGGCAGGGGGCAGAGTGGCTACACCTTC.

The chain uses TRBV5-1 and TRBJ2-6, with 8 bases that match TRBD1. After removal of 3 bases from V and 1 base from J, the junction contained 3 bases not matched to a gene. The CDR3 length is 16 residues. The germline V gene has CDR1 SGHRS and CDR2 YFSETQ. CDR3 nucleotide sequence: TGCGCCAGCAGCTCCACAGGGGGTTCTGGGGCCAACGTCCTGACTTTC. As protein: CASSSTGGSGANVLTF.

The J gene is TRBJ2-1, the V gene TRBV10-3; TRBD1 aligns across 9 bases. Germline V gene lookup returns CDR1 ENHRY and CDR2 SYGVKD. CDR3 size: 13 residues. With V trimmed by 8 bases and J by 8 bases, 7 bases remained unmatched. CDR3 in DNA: TGTGCCATCGGACAGGGGTATGGCGATGAGCAGTTCTTC. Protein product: CAIGQGYGDEQFF.

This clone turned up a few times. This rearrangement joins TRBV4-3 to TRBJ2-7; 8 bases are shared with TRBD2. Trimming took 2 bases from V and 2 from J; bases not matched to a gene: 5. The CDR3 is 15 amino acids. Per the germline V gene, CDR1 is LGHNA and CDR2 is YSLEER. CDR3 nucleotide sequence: TGCGCCAGCAGCCAAAACAGCGGGGGCACCTACGAGCAGTACTTC. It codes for CASSQNSGGTYEQYF.

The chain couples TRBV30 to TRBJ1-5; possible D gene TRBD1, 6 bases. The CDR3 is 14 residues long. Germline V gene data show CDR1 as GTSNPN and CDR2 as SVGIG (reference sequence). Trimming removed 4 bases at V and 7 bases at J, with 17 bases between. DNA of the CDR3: TGTGCCTGGACCCCCGGGGGGGCACAACAGCCCCAGCATTTT. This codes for CAWTPGGAQQPQHF.

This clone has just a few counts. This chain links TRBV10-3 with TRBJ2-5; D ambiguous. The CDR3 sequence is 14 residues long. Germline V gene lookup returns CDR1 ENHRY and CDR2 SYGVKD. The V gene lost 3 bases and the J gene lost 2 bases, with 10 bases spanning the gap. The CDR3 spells CAISERAPQETQYF. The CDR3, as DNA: TGTGCCATCAGTGAAAGGGCTCCTCAAGAGACCCAGTACTTC.

The CDR3 sequence: CSVGAGGAQETQYF. The CDR3, as DNA: TGCAGCGTTGGTGCAGGAGGGGCACAAGAGACCCAGTACTTC. The V call is TRBV29-1, the J call TRBJ2-5; weak D call: TRBD2 (6 bases). CDR1 is SQVTM and CDR2 is ANQGSEA in the germline V gene. There are 14 residues in the CDR3. V lost 4 bases, J lost 2 bases, and 14 bases lay in between.

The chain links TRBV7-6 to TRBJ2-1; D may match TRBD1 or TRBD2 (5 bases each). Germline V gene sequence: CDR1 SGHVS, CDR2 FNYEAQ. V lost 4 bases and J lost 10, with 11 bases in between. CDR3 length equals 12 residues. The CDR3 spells CASSYPGREQFF. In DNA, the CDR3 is TGTGCCAGCAGCTACCCGGGACGGGAGCAGTTCTTC.

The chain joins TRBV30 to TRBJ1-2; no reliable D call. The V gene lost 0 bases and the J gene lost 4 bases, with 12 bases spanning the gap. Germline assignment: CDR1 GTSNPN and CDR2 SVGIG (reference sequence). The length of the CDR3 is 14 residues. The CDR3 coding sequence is TGTGCCTGGAGTGTACTAACATCCGTCTATGGCTACACCTTC. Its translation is CAWSVLTSVYGYTF. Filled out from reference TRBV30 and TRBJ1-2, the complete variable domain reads SQTIHQWPATLVQPVGSPLSLECTVEGTSNPNLYWYRQAAGRGLQLLFYSVGIGQISSEVPQNLSASRPQDRQFILSSKKLLLSDSGFYLCAWSVLTSVYGYTFGSGTRLTVV.

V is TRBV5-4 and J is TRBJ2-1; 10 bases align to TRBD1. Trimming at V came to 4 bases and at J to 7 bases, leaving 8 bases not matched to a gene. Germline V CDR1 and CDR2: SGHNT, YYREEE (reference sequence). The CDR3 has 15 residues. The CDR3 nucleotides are TGTGCCAGCAGCCCAGCGACAGGGGGCAGGAATGAGCAGTTCTTC. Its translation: CASSPATGGRNEQFF. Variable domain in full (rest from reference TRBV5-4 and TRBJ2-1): ETGVTQSPTHLIKTRGQQVTLRCSSQSGHNTVSWYQQALGQGPQFIFQYYREEENGRGNFPPRFSGLQFPNYSSELNVNALELDDSALYLCASSPATGGRNEQFFGPGTRLTVL.

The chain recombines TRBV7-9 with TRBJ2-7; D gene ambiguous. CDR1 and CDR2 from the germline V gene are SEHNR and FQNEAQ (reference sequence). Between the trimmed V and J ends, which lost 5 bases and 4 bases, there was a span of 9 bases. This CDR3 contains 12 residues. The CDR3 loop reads CASSQDGYEQYF. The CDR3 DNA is TGTGCCAGCAGCCAGGACGGTTACGAGCAGTACTTC.

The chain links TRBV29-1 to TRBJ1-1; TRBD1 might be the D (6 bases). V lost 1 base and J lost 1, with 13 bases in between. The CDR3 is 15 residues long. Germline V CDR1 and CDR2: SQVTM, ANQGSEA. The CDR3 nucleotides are TGCAGCGTTGAAGGGACGGACAGACCGAACACTGAAGCTTTCTTT. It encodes CSVEGTDRPNTEAFF.

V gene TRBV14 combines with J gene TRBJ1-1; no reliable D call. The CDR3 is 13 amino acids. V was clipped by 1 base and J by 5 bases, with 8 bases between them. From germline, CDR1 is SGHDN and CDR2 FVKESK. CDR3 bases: TGTGCCAGCAGCCAAGGGGTCTTAACTGAAGCTTTCTTT. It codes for CASSQGVLTEAFF.

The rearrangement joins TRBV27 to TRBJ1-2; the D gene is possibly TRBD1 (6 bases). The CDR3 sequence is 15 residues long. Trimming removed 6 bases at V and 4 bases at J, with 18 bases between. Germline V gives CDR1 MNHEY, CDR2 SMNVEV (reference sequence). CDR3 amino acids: CASSPGGAQVYGYTF. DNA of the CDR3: TGTGCCAGCAGCCCCGGGGGGGCGCAGGTCTATGGCTACACCTTC.

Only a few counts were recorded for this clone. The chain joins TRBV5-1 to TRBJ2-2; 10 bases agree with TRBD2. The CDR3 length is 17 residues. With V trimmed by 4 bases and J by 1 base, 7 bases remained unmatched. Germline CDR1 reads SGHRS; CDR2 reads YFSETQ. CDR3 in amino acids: CASSPAVAGGNTGELFF. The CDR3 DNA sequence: TGCGCCAGCAGCCCGGCGGTAGCGGGGGGGAACACCGGGGAGCTGTTTTTT.

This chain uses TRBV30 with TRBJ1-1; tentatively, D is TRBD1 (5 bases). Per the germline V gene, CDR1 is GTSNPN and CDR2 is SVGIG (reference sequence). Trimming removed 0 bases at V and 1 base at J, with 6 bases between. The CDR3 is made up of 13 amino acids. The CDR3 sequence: CAWSVQENTEAFF. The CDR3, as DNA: TGTGCCTGGAGTGTACAGGAGAACACTGAAGCTTTCTTT.

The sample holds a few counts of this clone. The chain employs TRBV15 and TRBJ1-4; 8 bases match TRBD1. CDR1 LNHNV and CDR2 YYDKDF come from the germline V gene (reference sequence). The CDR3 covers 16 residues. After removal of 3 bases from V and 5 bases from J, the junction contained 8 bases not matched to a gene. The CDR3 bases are TGTGCCACCAGCAGGCGTCCGAGACAGGGGAATGAAAAACTGTTTTTT. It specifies CATSRRPRQGNEKLFF.

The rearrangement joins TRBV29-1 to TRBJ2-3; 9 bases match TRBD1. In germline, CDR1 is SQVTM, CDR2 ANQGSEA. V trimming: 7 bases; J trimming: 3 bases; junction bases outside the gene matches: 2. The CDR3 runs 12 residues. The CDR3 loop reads CSGGQGTDTQYF. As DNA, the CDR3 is TGCAGCGGGGGACAGGGAACAGATACGCAGTATTTT.

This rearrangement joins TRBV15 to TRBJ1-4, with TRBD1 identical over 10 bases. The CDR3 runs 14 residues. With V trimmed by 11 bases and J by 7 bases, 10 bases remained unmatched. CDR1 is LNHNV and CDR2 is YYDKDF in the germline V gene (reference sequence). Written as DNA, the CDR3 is TGTGCCCCCGACAGGGGGCGGGGGAGTGAAAAACTGTTTTTT. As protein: CAPDRGRGSEKLFF.

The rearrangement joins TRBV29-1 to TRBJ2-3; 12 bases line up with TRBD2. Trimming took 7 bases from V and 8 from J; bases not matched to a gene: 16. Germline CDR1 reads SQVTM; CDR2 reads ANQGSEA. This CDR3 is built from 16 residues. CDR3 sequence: CSAPQPGTSGLGTQYF. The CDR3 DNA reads TGCAGCGCCCCTCAACCCGGGACTAGCGGGTTAGGTACGCAGTATTTT.

CDR3 coding DNA: TGTGCCAGCACTCCCAGCTGGGGTTACGAGCAGTACTTC. This translates into CASTPSWGYEQYF. The chain is built from TRBV27 and TRBJ2-7; D ambiguous. Looked up from germline, CDR1 is MNHEY and CDR2 is SMNVEV (reference sequence). Trimming shortened V by 7 bases and J by 4 bases, and 14 bases separated the two germline ends. This CDR3 comprises 13 residues.

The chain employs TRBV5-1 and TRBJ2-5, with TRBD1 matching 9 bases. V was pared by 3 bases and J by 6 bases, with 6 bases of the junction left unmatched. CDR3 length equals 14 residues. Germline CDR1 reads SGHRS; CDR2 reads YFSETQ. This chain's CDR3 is CASSSTGGSQTQYF. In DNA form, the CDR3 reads TGCGCCAGCAGCTCGACAGGGGGGAGCCAGACCCAGTACTTC. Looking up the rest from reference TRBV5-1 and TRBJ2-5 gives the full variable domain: KAGVTQTPRYLIKTRGQQVTLSCSPISGHRSVSWYQQTPGQGLQFLFEYFSETQRNKGNFPGRFSGRQFSNSRSEMNVSTLELGDSALYLCASSSTGGSQTQYFGPGTRLLVL.

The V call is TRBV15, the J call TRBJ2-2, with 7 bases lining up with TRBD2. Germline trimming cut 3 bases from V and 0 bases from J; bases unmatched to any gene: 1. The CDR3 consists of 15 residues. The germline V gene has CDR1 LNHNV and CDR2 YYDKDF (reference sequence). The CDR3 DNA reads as TGTGCCACCAGCAGGGGACTACCGAACACCGGGGAGCTGTTTTTT. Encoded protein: CATSRGLPNTGELFF.

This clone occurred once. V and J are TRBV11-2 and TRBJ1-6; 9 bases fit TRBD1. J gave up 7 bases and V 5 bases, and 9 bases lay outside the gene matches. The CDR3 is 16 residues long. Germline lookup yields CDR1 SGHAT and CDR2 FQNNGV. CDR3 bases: TGTGCCAGCAGCGGACCCGGACAGGGGAAGAATTCACCCCTCCACTTT. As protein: CASSGPGQGKNSPLHF.

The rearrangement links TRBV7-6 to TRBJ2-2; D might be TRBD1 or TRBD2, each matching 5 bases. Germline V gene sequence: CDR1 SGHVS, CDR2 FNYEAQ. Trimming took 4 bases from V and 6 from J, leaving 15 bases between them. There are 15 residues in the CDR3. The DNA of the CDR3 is TGTGCCAGCAGCTCACAACCAGGGCGGGCCGGGGAGCTGTTTTTT. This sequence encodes CASSSQPGRAGELFF.

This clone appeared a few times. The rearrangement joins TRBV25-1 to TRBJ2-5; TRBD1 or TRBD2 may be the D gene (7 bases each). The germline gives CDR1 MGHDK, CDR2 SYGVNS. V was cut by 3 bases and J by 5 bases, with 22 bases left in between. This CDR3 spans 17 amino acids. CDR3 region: CASSEGASHRGGETQYF. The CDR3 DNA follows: TGTGCCAGCAGTGAGGGAGCCTCCCACAGGGGAGGGGAGACCCAGTACTTC.

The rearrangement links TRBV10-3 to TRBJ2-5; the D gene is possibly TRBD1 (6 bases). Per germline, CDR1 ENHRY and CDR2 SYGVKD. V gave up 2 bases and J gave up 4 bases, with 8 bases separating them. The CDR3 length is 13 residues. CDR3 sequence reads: CAISEGQRETQYF. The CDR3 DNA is TGTGCCATCAGTGAGGGACAGAGAGAGACCCAGTACTTC.

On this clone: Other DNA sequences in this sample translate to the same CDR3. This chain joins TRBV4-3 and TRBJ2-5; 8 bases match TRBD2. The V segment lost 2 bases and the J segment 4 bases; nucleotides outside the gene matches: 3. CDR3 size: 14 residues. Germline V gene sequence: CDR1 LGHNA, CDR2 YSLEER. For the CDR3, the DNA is TGCGCCAGCAGCCAAACTAGCGGTGGAGAGACCCAGTACTTC. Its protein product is CASSQTSGGETQYF.

The CDR3 DNA follows: TGTGCCTGGAGTGTAGGGGCAGGGGCTTACGGTGGCTACACCTTC. Translation: CAWSVGAGAYGGYTF. The chain combines TRBV30 with TRBJ1-2; maybe TRBD1 (6 bases). Germline V gene data show CDR1 as GTSNPN and CDR2 as SVGIG (reference sequence). This CDR3 spans 15 amino acids. The V and J ends lost 0 bases and 7 bases respectively, with 18 bases between them.

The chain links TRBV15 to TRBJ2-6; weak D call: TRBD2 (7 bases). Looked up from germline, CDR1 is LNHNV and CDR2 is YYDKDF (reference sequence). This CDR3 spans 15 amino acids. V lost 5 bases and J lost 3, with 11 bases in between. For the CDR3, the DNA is TGTGCCACCAGCGGCGGGGGCCATGGGGCCAACGTCCTGACTTTC. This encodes CATSGGGHGANVLTF.